This TCR beta chain was identified during a study of T cell repertoires in cytomegalovirus infection. Study-wide results and caveats: Ex vivo responses were dominated by HLA-C-restricted CMV-specific TCR beta clonotypes. Pooled public TCR beta family frequency picked out CMV carriers with the relevant HLA.

TCRdb itself ran the reads through MiXCR, one entry per CDR3 protein. There are around 530,000 distinct CDR3 sequences in the sample; more than 25% occur only once, and about 13% lies in the top ten. As concerns this clonotype: Its antigen is not known.

The CDR3 has 15 amino acids. Unmatched junction bases numbered 5, after V lost 5 bases and J lost 2 bases. CDR1 and CDR2 from the germline V gene are SGHAT and FQNNGV. The TCR was taken from a human donor in good health (CMV status not recorded). Some clones in this sample may be carry-over from other donors' samples. The rearrangement links TRBV11-2 to TRBJ2-2; 7 positions agree with TRBD2. The material sequenced was PBMCs. The CDR3 spells CASSAGRVNTGELFF. The CDR3 region has the DNA TGTGCCAGCAGCGCAGGGAGGGTAAACACCGGGGAGCTGTTTTTT.